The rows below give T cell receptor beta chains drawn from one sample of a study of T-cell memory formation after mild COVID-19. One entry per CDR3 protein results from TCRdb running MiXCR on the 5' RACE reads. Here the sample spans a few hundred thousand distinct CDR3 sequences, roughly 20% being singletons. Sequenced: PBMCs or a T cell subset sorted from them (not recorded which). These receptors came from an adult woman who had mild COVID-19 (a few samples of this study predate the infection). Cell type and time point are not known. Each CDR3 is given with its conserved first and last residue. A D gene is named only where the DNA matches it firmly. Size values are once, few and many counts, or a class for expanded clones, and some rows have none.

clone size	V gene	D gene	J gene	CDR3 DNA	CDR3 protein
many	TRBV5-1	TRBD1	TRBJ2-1	TGCGCCAGCAGCGCTGGACAGGGTATCGGGTTCATGTCCTACAATGAGCAGTTCTTC	CASSAGQGIGFMSYNEQFF
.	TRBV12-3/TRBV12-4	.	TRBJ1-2	TGTGCCAGCAGCCCCCCAGGACAGTTTGGCAACTATGGCTACACCTTC	CASSPPGQFGNYGYTF
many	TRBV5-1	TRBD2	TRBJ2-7	TGCGCCAGCAGGTTAGCGGGCTCCTACGAGCAGTACTTC	CASRLAGSYEQYF
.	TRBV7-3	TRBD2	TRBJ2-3	TGTGCCAGCAGCTTAGAAGCGGCGGGAGAATTCACAGATACGCAGTATTTT	CASSLEAAGEFTDTQYF
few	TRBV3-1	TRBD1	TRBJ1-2	TGTGCCAGCAGCCCGACACAGGGGGCGGGAGGCTACACCTTC	CASSPTQGAGGYTF
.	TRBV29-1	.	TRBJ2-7	TGCAGCGTTGACGCAGGGCTCAACTACGAGCAGTACTTC	CSVDAGLNYEQYF
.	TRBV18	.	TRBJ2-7	TGTGCCAGCTCGCCATCGGGACGGGGGAACTACGAGCAGTACTTC	CASSPSGRGNYEQYF
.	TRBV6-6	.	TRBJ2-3	TGTGCCAGCAGTTACTCGATGAAGCGCACAGATACGCAGTATTTT	CASSYSMKRTDTQYF
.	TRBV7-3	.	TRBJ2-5	TGTGCCAGCAGCCTGAATGGGGAGACCCAGTACTTC	CASSLNGETQYF
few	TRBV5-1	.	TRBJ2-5	TGCGCCAGCAGCTTACTACAGGGACCCCAAGAGACCCAGTACTTC	CASSLLQGPQETQYF
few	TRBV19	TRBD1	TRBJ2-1	TGTGCCAGTAGCCAACCGGGACAGGGGGAGGACAATGAGCAGTTCTTC	CASSQPGQGEDNEQFF
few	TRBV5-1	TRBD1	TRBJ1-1	TGCGCCAGCAGCTTCGGGGGGACAGGCGAGGAAGCTTTCTTT	CASSFGGTGEEAFF
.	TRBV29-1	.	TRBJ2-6	TGCAGCGTTCAGGGGGGCGCTTTCGGGGCCAACGTCCTGACTTTC	CSVQGGAFGANVLTF
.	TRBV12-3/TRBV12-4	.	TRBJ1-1	TGTGCCAGCAGTTATACAGCGAACACTGAAGCTTTCTTT	CASSYTANTEAFF
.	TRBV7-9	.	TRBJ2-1	TGTGCCAGCAGCCGGCAGGGGCGGGGATCTGAGCAGTTCTTC	CASSRQGRGSEQFF
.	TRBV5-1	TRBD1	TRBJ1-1	TGCGCCAGCAGCTTACCGACAGGGGGAGGCACTGAAGCTTTCTTT	CASSLPTGGGTEAFF
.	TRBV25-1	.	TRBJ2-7	TGTGCCAGCAGTGAACAGGTCTACGAGCAGTACTTC	CASSEQVYEQYF